The clone carrying this TCR beta chain occurred many times. The antigen is unknown. The sample originates from a study of identical twins. The cDNA had a unique molecular identifier and a template-switch universal primer site. Via MiXCR, TCRdb re-called the 5' RACE reads, giving one row per CDR3 protein. The sample has approximately 680,000 distinct CDR3 sequences, roughly 7.2% seen once. Trimming left V 1 base short and J 1 base short, with 7 bases between. Germline-derived CDR1 and CDR2 are DFQATT and SNEGSKA (reference sequence). The CDR3 totals 14 residues. Study-wide findings and caveats: In cord blood, abundant beta clonotypes had fewer insertions; memory showed no trend.

These same data were also listed under a study on yellow fever vaccine responses in identical twins. From that report: In identical twins, vaccine T cell responses appeared partly shared and partly individual.

The sample taken for sequencing was PBMCs. The clonotype originates from a woman in her late teens or twenties in good health. The chain uses TRBV20-1 and TRBJ2-2; possible D gene TRBD2, 6 bases. The CDR3 here is CSARVSGNTGELFF. In DNA form, the CDR3 reads TGCAGTGCTAGAGTTAGCGGGAACACCGGGGAGCTGTTTTTT.